The present entry profiles one TCR beta chain with its context. The specificity of this receptor is unknown. Base qualities are missing; no much larger clone stands one base away. The record originates from a study of blood T cell repertoires in COVID-19 (dated by TCRdb to 2020 to 2022). A note on the overall study: Samples covering the acute and convalescent phases of COVID-19 were provided by collaborators in the United States, Italy and Spain. The prospective study material was composed of cDNA or gDNA derived from T cells, B-cell-depleted T cells, or PBMCs. The dataset comprised deeply sampled blood TCRbeta repertoires from subjects exposed to, actively infected with, or recovered from COVID-19. The repertoires were released in a freely available public database meant as a resource for research on the immune response to SARS-CoV-2. Samples came from the ongoing ImmuneRACE study (first 160 participants) plus 1,254 subjects from 6 global collaborators. The sample metadata nearly always contained a de-identified subject ID, COVID-19 status, age in years and sex. Where available, HLA class I and class II types were obtained from metadata supplied by the sample provider rather than from assay-based typing.

What the authors observed across the whole study: How much clinical and demographic metadata was included differed by source and by participant, and the metadata was provided uncurated.

TCRbeta CDR3 regions were amplified from genomic DNA by means of the immunoSEQ Assay, a bias-controlled multiplex PCR. For the original study's pipeline: The number of nucleated cells in each sample was estimated from the amplification of reference gene primers within the assay. To quantify the absolute abundance of each unique TCRbeta CDR3 rearrangement, sequence reads were collapsed and filtered. For each sample, productive Simpson clonality was calculated by taking the square root of Simpson's diversity index across productive rearrangements. Held by TCRdb, this immuneACCESS table contains in-frame sequences only and omits some clones. Under half of the omission traces to an unresolved V gene where checked; the cause of the rest is unknown. That table gives V, J and clone size, and the DNA gave D and trimming. Across this sample there are 150,000 to 200,000 clones, with about 81% seen only once. The top ten constitute around 19% of the sample.

Collaborating institutions collected whole blood in K2EDTA tubes following their own protocols. Collaborator samples were shipped for TCRbeta analysis as frozen whole blood, isolated PBMCs, or DNA extracted from either sample type. CDR1 and CDR2 are read off the germline V gene as MRHNA and SNTAGT. The CDR3 runs 13 amino acids, cysteine and phenylalanine included. CDR3 DNA is the only sequence kept; it has 39 bases, read in frame from the first base. V was cut back by 0 bases and J by 10 bases, leaving a gap of 7 bases between them. The rearrangement combines TRBV6-4 with TRBJ1-6; the D gene cannot be resolved reliably. The sequencing sample was made of peripheral blood. The receptor was derived from a woman of 80 years or more with acute or convalescent COVID-19. CDR3 loop: CASSDSMGSPLHF. The DNA reads as follows: TGTGCCAGCAGTGACTCGATGGGCTCACCCCTCCACTTT.